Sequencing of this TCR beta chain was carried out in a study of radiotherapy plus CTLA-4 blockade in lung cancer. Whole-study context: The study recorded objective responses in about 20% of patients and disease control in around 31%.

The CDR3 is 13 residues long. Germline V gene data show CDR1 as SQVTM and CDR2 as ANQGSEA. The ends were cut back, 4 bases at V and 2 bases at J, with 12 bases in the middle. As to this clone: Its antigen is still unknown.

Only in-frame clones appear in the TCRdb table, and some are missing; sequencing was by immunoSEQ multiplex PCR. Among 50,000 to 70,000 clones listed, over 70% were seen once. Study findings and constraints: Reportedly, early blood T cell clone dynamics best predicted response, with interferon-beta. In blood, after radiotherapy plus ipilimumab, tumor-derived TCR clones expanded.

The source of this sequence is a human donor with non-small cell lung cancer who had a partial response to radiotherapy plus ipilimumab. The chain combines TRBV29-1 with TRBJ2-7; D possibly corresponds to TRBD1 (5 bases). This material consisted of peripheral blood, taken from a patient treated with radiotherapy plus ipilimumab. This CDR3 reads CSVVTQEAYEQYF. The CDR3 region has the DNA TGCAGCGTTGTTACACAGGAAGCCTACGAGCAGTACTTC.